Below, one TCR beta chain is given with its context. Germline V gene sequence: CDR1 MNHEY, CDR2 SMNVEV (reference sequence). The CDR3 is made up of 15 amino acids. V lost 2 bases, J lost 3 bases, and 13 bases lay in between. The data stem from a study of blood T cell repertoires in COVID-19. Turning to the study itself: From T cells, B-cell-depleted T cells, or PBMCs came the material, which was cDNA or gDNA.

Per the original data handling: By means of reference gene primer amplification, nucleated cell counts were estimated. Some clones are missing from TCRdb's copy, which holds only in-frame ones; the method was immunoSEQ multiplex PCR. V and J calls and clone size are those listed in that table; D and trimming were worked out from the DNA. The sample includes under 85,000 clones, approximately 86% of them seen just once. The sequencing sample was made of peripheral blood. The receptor's source is a man aged 35-49 years with COVID-19, enrolled during active disease. V gene TRBV27 combines with J gene TRBJ1-1, with D unresolved. CDR3 coding DNA: TGTGCCAGCAGTTTACGGTTGGGGAGGTACACTGAAGCTTTCTTT. This codes for CASSLRLGRYTEAFF.